The clone carrying this TCR beta chain was counted a single time. What it binds is not known. This specimen belongs to a study of T cells in Graves' hyperthyroidism and ophthalmopathy. Study context: Peripheral blood was obtained at initial diagnosis, preceding any treatment. The study's findings and limits: The blood repertoire included most of the expanded thyroid clonotypes above 0.001.

Disease duration under 2 months; hyperthyroidism patients were aged 18 to 65. The PBMCs were sourced from fresh peripheral blood (more than 9 ml). CDR1 and CDR2 from the germline V gene are SQVTM and ANQGSEA. The CDR3 is made up of 15 amino acids. With V trimmed by 0 bases and J by 3 bases, 5 bases remained unmatched. Authors of the study amplified TCR beta CDR3 regions from RNA transcripts. When the TCR CDR3 underwent first-round RT-PCR, the HTBI primer set was used. Using its own MiXCR run on the multiplex PCR reads, TCRdb lists one record per CDR3 protein. The sample has some 400,000 distinct CDR3 sequences; over 11% are singletons.

The V gene is TRBV29-1, the J gene TRBJ2-7; the match to TRBD2 covers 10 bases. The clonotype was recovered from a woman between 55 and 75 years old with Graves' hyperthyroidism. Sequencing was done on a sample of blood. Here the CDR3 DNA reads TGCAGCGTTGAAGAGGAACCTAGCGGGAGCTACGAGCAGTACTTC. This codes for CSVEEEPSGSYEQYF.